This TCR beta chain was recorded in a study of beta chain features in type 1 diabetes. Study conclusions and caveats: In all four CD4+ subsets, TCRB CDR3 length was significantly, moderately reduced in type 1 diabetes.

The authors sorted CD4+ naive, central memory, regulatory and stem cell-like memory cells via CD45RO/CCR7/CD25/CD127/CD95/CD27. Since all of the isolated RNA was reverse transcribed, expressed TCRB transcripts were what got sequenced. Libraries were prepared by immunoSEQ multiplex PCR; TCRdb keeps only in-frame clonotypes and omits some of them. This sample carries hundreds of thousands of clones, around 12% of them seen once, and the ten largest clones take roughly 0.0097%. For this clone: Its target is unknown.

This sequence was found in a woman between 18 and 29 years old with type 1 diabetes. Sequencing input: naive CD4+ T cells from blood.

CDR3 coding DNA: TGTGCCAGCGCACAGCTCTTTTCCTACGAGCAGTACTTC. This translates into CASAQLFSYEQYF. This chain uses TRBV27 with TRBJ2-7; D uncertain. The CDR3 is made up of 13 amino acids. Germline CDR1 reads MNHEY; CDR2 reads SMNVEV (reference sequence). Trimming took 8 bases from V and 1 from J, leaving 12 bases between them.